One and the same sample provided the 21 T cell receptor beta chains below, sequenced in a study of PD-L1 blockade in urothelial cancer. Time point here: pretreatment peripheral blood. TCRdb's table, derived via immunoSEQ multiplex PCR, lists solely in-frame clones and lacks some. The sample carries roughly 91,000 clones, more than 75% recorded once. The sample consisted of PBMCs, taken around atezolizumab (anti-PD-L1) treatment. These receptors all stem from a man in his sixties with urothelial cancer.

The chain joins TRBV6-5 to TRBJ2-3; tentative D call: TRBD1 (6 bases). This CDR3 spans 13 amino acids. CDR1 and CDR2 from the germline V gene are MNHEY and SVGAGI. The V end was cut by 2 bases, the J end by 4 bases, with 7 bases between. The CDR3 here is CASSYGGPDTQYF. The CDR3 DNA follows: TGTGCCAGCAGTTACGGGGGCCCAGATACGCAGTATTTT.

This clone was detected only once. The rearrangement links TRBV20-1 to TRBJ2-1, with D hard to call. The germline V gene has CDR1 DFQATT and CDR2 SNEGSKA (reference sequence). This CDR3 is built from 10 residues. The CDR3 DNA is TGCAGGCCCGCCGGTAATGAGCAGTTCTTC. Translation gives CRPAGNEQFF.

The J gene is TRBJ2-5, the V gene TRBV25-1; TRBD1 might be the D (5 bases). The CDR3 covers 13 residues. The V gene lost 6 bases and the J gene lost 3 bases, with 11 bases spanning the gap. The germline gives CDR1 MGHDK, CDR2 SYGVNS. CDR3 region: CASRQTAKETQYF. CDR3 sequence (DNA): TGTGCCAGCAGGCAGACAGCCAAAGAGACCCAGTACTTC.

The V call is TRBV6-5, the J call TRBJ1-1; 11 nucleotides align to TRBD1. Germline trimming cut 7 bases from V and 5 bases from J; bases unmatched to any gene: 9. CDR1 and CDR2 from the germline V gene are MNHEY and SVGAGI. The CDR3 runs to 15 residues. The CDR3 region has the DNA TGTGCCAGCAACGGACAGGGGGCGCGGGGGACTGAAGCTTTCTTT. It translates to CASNGQGARGTEAFF.

This clone was counted only a few times. V gene TRBV5-1 combines with J gene TRBJ2-1; D is unclear. Trimming shortened V by 1 base and J by 8 bases, and 16 bases separated the two germline ends. Looked up from germline, CDR1 is SGHRS and CDR2 is YFSETQ. The CDR3 spans 15 residues. For the CDR3, the DNA is TGCGCCAGCAGCTTGTCTAGACCGACGACGGATGAGCAGTTCTTC. This translates into CASSLSRPTTDEQFF.

CDR3 region: CASSLGARREEPQYF. CDR3 sequence (DNA): TGCGCCAGCAGCTTAGGGGCCCGGCGGGAGGAGCCGCAGTATTTT. This chain uses TRBV5-1 with TRBJ2-3; TRBD2 matches at 8 bases. There are 15 residues in the CDR3. Germline assignment: CDR1 SGHRS and CDR2 YFSETQ. The ends lost 2 bases at V and 10 bases at J; junction bases unmatched: 12.

This chain uses TRBV6-6 with TRBJ1-3; no firm D call. The germline V and J ends were trimmed by 5 bases and 0 bases, with 11 bases remaining between them. The germline CDR1 and CDR2 sequences are MNHNY and SVGAGI (reference sequence). The CDR3 runs to 15 residues. CDR3 DNA: TGTGCCAGCAGTCCCCAGGCAATCTCTGGAAACACCATATATTTT. Translation gives CASSPQAISGNTIYF.

This sequence joins TRBV7-9 and TRBJ2-7; 7 bases match TRBD1. This CDR3 contains 16 residues. Germline values: CDR1 SEHNR, CDR2 FQNEAQ (reference sequence). The junction had 10 bases not matched to a gene; V was cut back by 2 bases and J by 3 bases. The DNA for the CDR3 is TGTGCCAGCAGCTTAAGGGAACCACAGGGGTACTACGAGCAGTACTTC. Amino acids: CASSLREPQGYYEQYF. The full variable domain, completed using reference TRBV7-9 and TRBJ2-7, is DTGVSQNPRHKITKRGQNVTFRCDPISEHNRLYWYRQTLGQGPEFLTYFQNEAQLEKSRLLSDRFSAERPKGSFSTLEIQRTEQGDSAMYLCASSLREPQGYYEQYFGPGTRLTVT.

The genes are TRBV6-1 and TRBJ2-3; 8 bases agree with TRBD2. The germline CDR1 and CDR2 sequences are MNHNS and SASEGT. The CDR3 has 15 amino acids. V dropped 4 bases and J dropped 2; count of bases not matched to a gene: 5. CDR3 bases: TGTGCCAGCAGTGGGATAGCGGGGCACACAGATACGCAGTATTTT. Amino acids: CASSGIAGHTDTQYF.

J is TRBJ2-7 and V is TRBV15; 9 nucleotides match TRBD1. The CDR3 length is 15 residues. Trimming took 3 bases from V and 3 from J; bases not matched to a gene: 6. Looked up from germline, CDR1 is LNHNV and CDR2 is YYDKDF (reference sequence). The CDR3 reads CATSRAGTGNYEQYF. The DNA of the CDR3 is TGTGCCACCAGCAGGGCGGGGACAGGGAACTACGAGCAGTACTTC.

The genes are TRBV28 and TRBJ2-3, with a weak D call TRBD2 (5 bases). The germline gives CDR1 MDHEN, CDR2 SYDVKM. Trimming took 3 bases from V and 0 from J, leaving 13 bases between them. This CDR3 has 16 amino acids. The chain's CDR3 is CASSFPGLSSTDTQYF. Written as DNA, the CDR3 is TGTGCCAGCAGTTTTCCCGGACTCTCTAGCACAGATACGCAGTATTTT.

This clone was observed a handful of times. This chain links TRBV18 with TRBJ1-1; 8 bases are shared with TRBD1. With 5 bases clipped from V and 3 bases from J, the junction kept 5 bases outside the gene matches. Germline assignment: CDR1 KGHSH and CDR2 LQKENI. The CDR3 sequence is 14 residues long. The CDR3 loop is CASSDRGRHTEAFF. CDR3 in DNA: TGTGCCAGCTCAGACAGGGGTAGGCACACTGAAGCTTTCTTT.

This CDR3 is CASGGLAGALYEQYF. CDR3 coding DNA: TGTGCCAGCGGAGGACTAGCGGGGGCCCTCTACGAGCAGTACTTC. The chain recombines TRBV13 with TRBJ2-7, with TRBD2 matching over 13 bases. Looked up from germline, CDR1 is PRHDT and CDR2 is FYEKMQ (reference sequence). V trimming: 8 bases; J trimming: 3 bases; junction bases outside the gene matches: 7. The CDR3 has 15 amino acids.

This clone appeared once. The chain couples TRBV5-1 to TRBJ2-1, with TRBD2 matching 10 bases. This CDR3 spans 15 amino acids. The germline V gene encodes CDR1 SGHRS and CDR2 YFSETQ. V lost 0 bases to trimming and J lost 8 bases; unmatched junction nucleotides: 5. DNA of the CDR3: TGCGCCAGCAGCTTGGCGGCTAGCGGGAGCGATGAGCAGTTCTTC. It codes for CASSLAASGSDEQFF.

The rearrangement joins TRBV21-1 to TRBJ2-1; the table's D call, TRBD2, was not checked against the DNA. TRBV21-1 is shown as a pseudogene. The CDR3 is made up of 16 amino acids. The DNA of the CDR3 is TGTGCCAGCAGCAAAAGCCCGACTAGCGGGATGCATGAGCAGTTCTTC. It encodes CASSKSPTSGMHEQFF.

V gene TRBV30 combines with J gene TRBJ1-4; D is possibly TRBD1 (6 bases). Germline values: CDR1 GTSNPN, CDR2 SVGIG (reference sequence). This CDR3 spans 13 amino acids. Deletions cut 7 bases from V and 7 bases from J, with 16 bases between. Here the CDR3 DNA reads TGTGCCTCCGCCCAGGGGTCGACTGAAAAACTGTTTTTT. Translated, it gives CASAQGSTEKLFF.

The rearrangement joins TRBV10-2 to TRBJ2-7; TRBD2 might be the D (7 bases). Germline V gene sequence: CDR1 WSHSY, CDR2 SAAADI. Trimming left V 8 bases short and J 4 bases short, with 15 bases between. This CDR3 has 13 residues. CDR3 amino acids: CASEGGSSYEQYF. CDR3 coding DNA: TGCGCCAGCGAGGGGGGGAGTTCGTACGAGCAGTACTTC.

J is TRBJ2-7 and V is TRBV5-6; 10 nucleotides match TRBD1. The CDR3 extends over 14 amino acids. The V gene's germline CDR1 is SGHDT and CDR2 YYEEEE. J lost 5 bases, V lost 4 bases, and 6 bases had no gene match. The CDR3 loop reads CASSPMDRGNEQYF. The CDR3 region has the DNA TGTGCCAGCAGCCCAATGGACAGGGGGAACGAGCAGTACTTC.

This chain joins TRBV27 and TRBJ1-2; D not resolved. Germline V gene lookup returns CDR1 MNHEY and CDR2 SMNVEV (reference sequence). V gave up 5 bases and J gave up 2 bases, with 15 bases separating them. The CDR3 runs 15 residues. CDR3 in DNA: TGTGCCAGCAGTATCCGGGGAGTAGCCAACTATGGCTACACCTTC. This encodes CASSIRGVANYGYTF.

The chain combines TRBV7-3 with TRBJ2-3; 10 bases agree with TRBD2. The CDR3 has 15 residues. V lost 4 bases and J lost 6; bases outside the gene matches: 7. Germline V lookup: CDR1 SGHTA, CDR2 FQGTGA. The CDR3 is CASSSSSGGGDTQYF. DNA of the CDR3: TGTGCCAGCAGCTCGTCTAGCGGGGGTGGCGATACGCAGTATTTT.

This clone has more than one count but fewer than ten. The chain couples TRBV6-1 to TRBJ1-5; no reliable D call. The germline V gene has CDR1 MNHNS and CDR2 SASEGT. Trimming left V 5 bases short and J 0 bases short, with 11 bases between. The CDR3 is 15 residues long. CDR3 in amino acids: CASSRSGVSNQPQHF. CDR3 nucleotides: TGTGCCAGCAGTCGGTCGGGTGTTAGCAATCAGCCCCAGCATTTT.